A single T cell receptor (beta chain) is shown here with its context. Original processing methods: Cell counts per sample came from amplifying reference gene primers. The method was immunoSEQ multiplex PCR; TCRdb's version includes in-frame clones alone and lacks a portion of them. V and J calls plus clone size are reproduced from that table; the DNA served to infer D and trimming. The profile shows just under 65,000 clones, roughly four fifths of them singletons. This CDR3 has 17 residues. Trimming stripped 0 bases from V and 7 bases from J, with 16 bases between. Germline CDR1 and CDR2: LGHDT and YNNKEL (reference sequence). The sample is drawn from a study of blood T cell repertoires in COVID-19. Study context: Acute and convalescent COVID-19 specimens originated in the United States, Italy and Spain. T cells, B-cell-depleted T cells, or PBMCs supplied cDNA or gDNA.

V usage is TRBV3-1 (or the pseudogene TRBV3-2) and J usage is TRBJ1-6; tentative D call: TRBD1 (6 bases). This receptor was obtained from a human donor in a cohort sampled during active COVID-19. Material for sequencing was peripheral blood. The CDR3 DNA sequence: TGTGCCAGCAGCCAAGAAAAAGGCAGGGGATTAAATTCACCCCTCCACTTT. Amino acids: CASSQEKGRGLNSPLHF.